This is a list of T cell receptor beta chains from one sample in a study of OX40 agonist ivuxolimab in advanced cancers. Using immunoSEQ multiplex PCR, the repertoire was profiled, and TCRdb retains in-frame clones only, with some absent. The data hold around 62,000 clones, with about 79% observed a single time. The sequencing here drew on CD4+ or CD8+ T cells sorted from blood, taken in a trial of the OX40 agonist ivuxolimab. All receptors come from an adult with an advanced solid tumor such as melanoma, head and neck, liver or kidney cancer. The CDR3 runs from the conserved cysteine through the conserved F or W. The D gene is left open where the match is weak. Size is omitted from some rows. Given values are once, few, many or a class for expanded clones.

.	TRBV5-5	TRBJ1-1	.	TGTGCCAGCAGCTTGGTGGGGACTGAAGCTTTCTTT	CASSLVGTEAFF
.	TRBV27	TRBJ2-7	.	TGTGCCAGCAGTTTATCACCCTACGAGCAGTACTTC	CASSLSPYEQYF
.	TRBV6-5	TRBJ1-1	TRBD1	TGTGCCAGCACCGCAGGGGGCCTTGAAGCTTTCTTT	CASTAGGLEAFF
.	TRBV5-4	TRBJ1-5	.	TGTGCCAGCAGCTTGGACCCTAGCAATCAGCCCCAGCATTTT	CASSLDPSNQPQHF
.	TRBV15	TRBJ1-2	.	TGTGCCACCACCGAATCGACGGATAACTATGGCTACACCTTC	CATTESTDNYGYTF
.	TRBV18	TRBJ1-2	.	TGTGCCAGCTCACTCTATGGGAGCTACACCTTC	CASSLYGSYTF
.	TRBV30	TRBJ1-1	.	TGTGCCTGGAGTGTAGTTGCCCCCTGGTCCAGGCCCCCGGGCACTGAAGCTTTCTTT	CAWSVVAPWSRPPGTEAFF
few	TRBV5-1	TRBJ1-4	.	TGCGCCAGCAGCTTGAAGGGTTATGGTGAAAAACTGTTTTTT	CASSLKGYGEKLFF
.	TRBV25-1	TRBJ1-1	.	TGTGCCAGCGTCGACCGACCGAACACTGAAGCTTTCTTT	CASVDRPNTEAFF
once	TRBV18	TRBJ2-3	.	TGTGCCAGCTCACCAGGAACAGGGATCACAGATACGCAGTATTTT	CASSPGTGITDTQYF
once	TRBV4-1	TRBJ2-1	TRBD2	TGCGCCAGCAGCTTAGCCAGCGGGGATTCCTACAATGAGCAGTTCTTC	CASSLASGDSYNEQFF
.	TRBV10-3	TRBJ2-5	TRBD1	TGTGCCATCAGTGACGGGACAGCTCAAGAGACCCAGTACTTC	CAISDGTAQETQYF
.	TRBV7-9	TRBJ1-4	.	TGTGCCAGCAGCTTACGGGGTAATGAAAAACTGTTTTTT	CASSLRGNEKLFF
once	TRBV10-3	TRBJ1-1	.	TGTGCCATCAGTGATGATTCTCGCCAGGGGAAGACTGAAGCTTTCTTT	CAISDDSRQGKTEAFF
few	TRBV7-2	TRBJ1-5	.	TGTGCCAGCAGCTTAACCGGGACTAGGGCCAATCAGCCCCAGCATTTT	CASSLTGTRANQPQHF
once	TRBV6-6	TRBJ2-1	.	TGTGCCAGCAGTTACGATACCTACAATGAGCAGTTCTTC	CASSYDTYNEQFF
.	TRBV4-3	TRBJ2-7	TRBD1	TGCGCCAGCAGCCAAGACCCCAGGGGGCCCTACGAGCAGTACTTC	CASSQDPRGPYEQYF
.	TRBV11-3	TRBJ2-6	TRBD1	TGTGCCAGCAGCTTAGGAGCAGGGGGCGCGGCTGGGGCCAACGTCCTGACTTTC	CASSLGAGGAAGANVLTF
once	TRBV28	TRBJ2-7	TRBD1	TGTGCCAGCAGTCAAACCGGGACAGGGGGCTCCTACGAGCAGTACTTC	CASSQTGTGGSYEQYF
.	TRBV6-1	TRBJ2-3	.	TGTGCCACAAGAAGGGGGGTTTCCACAGATACGCAGTATTTT	CATRRGVSTDTQYF
.	TRBV6-1	TRBJ2-3	.	TGTGCCAGCAGTGAACAGGGGAATACGCAGTATTTT	CASSEQGNTQYF
.	TRBV28	TRBJ1-2	TRBD1	TGTGCCAGCAGGGGTAGGGGGCCTTTCGCCTATGGCTACACCTTC	CASRGRGPFAYGYTF
.	TRBV7-8	TRBJ1-6	.	TGTGCCAGCAGCTCCGGCGGGAGGTCCCTCCACTTT	CASSSGGRSLHF
.	TRBV28	TRBJ2-5	TRBD1	TGTGCCACCAACCGGGGACAGCAAGAGACCCAGTACTTC	CATNRGQQETQYF
.	TRBV4-2	TRBJ2-1	.	TGTGCCAGCAGCCAAGATTCAAGCGGACCGCCCTACAATGAGCAGTTCTTC	CASSQDSSGPPYNEQFF
.	TRBV29-1	TRBJ1-2	TRBD1	TGCAGCGTTGAAGAACTGGCAGGGGGCAAATATGGCTACACCTTC	CSVEELAGGKYGYTF
once	TRBV19	TRBJ2-1	.	TGTGCCAGTAGTATAGTAGAGGGGGTCGATGAGCAGTTCTTC	CASSIVEGVDEQFF
.	TRBV28	TRBJ1-1	.	TGTGCCAGCAGTTTAAATCCCGTCCCTGAAGCTTTCTTT	CASSLNPVPEAFF
few	TRBV28	TRBJ1-2	.	TGTGCCAGCAGTTACCTGGGGGGCTACACCTTC	CASSYLGGYTF
.	TRBV19	TRBJ1-5	.	TGTGCCAGTAGTAGACGGACAGAACCCAATCAGCCCCAGCATTTT	CASSRRTEPNQPQHF
few	TRBV5-5	TRBJ1-4	TRBD1	TGTGCCAGCAGCTTGGAGGGACAGGGTTCCAGGAAACTGTTTTTT	CASSLEGQGSRKLFF
.	TRBV2	TRBJ2-5	TRBD2	TGTGCCAGCAGTGAACTAGCGGGGATGGAGACCCAGTACTTC	CASSELAGMETQYF
.	TRBV5-1	TRBJ2-3	TRBD1	TGCGCCAGCAGTACAGGGGGCGGGACAGATACGCAGTATTTT	CASSTGGGTDTQYF
.	TRBV5-8	TRBJ2-1	TRBD2	TGTGCCAGCAGCTTGGCTTTGCGGGGGGGCCCCGATGAGCAGTTCTTC	CASSLALRGGPDEQFF
.	TRBV29-1	TRBJ2-7	.	TGCAGCGTGGCGACGGATTCCTACGAGCAGTACTTC	CSVATDSYEQYF
.	TRBV12-5	TRBJ1-4	.	TGTGCTAGTGGCTCAAATCGGGGCCTTCGGGAAAAACTGTTTTTT	CASGSNRGLREKLFF
.	TRBV2	TRBJ1-4	.	TGTGCCAGCAGTGAATCTGCGACCCAGGGCCTAGTGATTTTT	CASSESATQGLVIF
.	TRBV5-4	TRBJ2-5	.	TGTGCCAGCAGCTTGGTAGAGGAAGAGACCCAGTACTTC	CASSLVEEETQYF
.	TRBV6-5	TRBJ1-2	.	TGTGCCAGCAGAGTCTCGACATTTGGCTACACCTTC	CASRVSTFGYTF
.	TRBV6-1	TRBJ1-6	.	TGTGCCAGCAGTACACAGGGTTATTCACCCCTCCACTTT	CASSTQGYSPLHF
.	TRBV2	TRBJ1-5	.	TGTGCCAGCAGGGGGGGGAACAGCAATCAGCCCCAGCATTTT	CASRGGNSNQPQHF
.	TRBV7-2	TRBJ1-5	.	TGTGCCAGCAGCCCAGAGATGGGGGGCGTTCAGCCCCAGCATTTT	CASSPEMGGVQPQHF
.	TRBV12-5	TRBJ1-1	.	TGTGCTAGTGGTTTGGGCCAGGGGTTGCCTGAAGCTTTCTTT	CASGLGQGLPEAFF